This T cell receptor (beta chain) is drawn from a study of cytomegalovirus exposure and HLA in healthy donors. Here immunoSEQ multiplex PCR was the method, and the copy in TCRdb shows in-frame clones only, minus some. The data show some 340,000 clones, with approximately 90% seen just once and 1% to 1.5% held by the top ten. This clone appeared a single time. The receptor was derived from a woman aged 25 to 39 in good health and CMV-seropositive. Sequenced sample: PBMCs.

CDR3 DNA: TGTGCCAGCAGCGTAGGCCCAGTAGGGGCTGGTGAGCAGTTCTTC. It yields the protein CASSVGPVGAGEQFF. This chain connects TRBV9 to TRBJ2-1; a possible D gene is TRBD1 (5 bases). The CDR3 is 15 residues long. V was trimmed by 0 bases and J by 9 bases, leaving 16 bases between them. Germline lookup yields CDR1 SGDLS and CDR2 YYNGEE.